This T cell receptor (beta chain) appears in the sequencing data of a study of control samples from healthy donors and cancer patients. Only in-frame clones appear in the TCRdb table, and some are missing; sequencing was by immunoSEQ multiplex PCR. The sample holds more than 120,000 clones; more than 85% are singletons and the top ten take roughly 3.2%. For this clone: Mismatch with germline at one junction end may stem from a read error.

This CDR3 contains 12 residues. Germline values: CDR1 SGHTS, CDR2 YDEGEE. Sequenced material: blood. The origin of this receptor is a man aged 25-45 years in good health. The chain has TRBV5-8 and TRBJ1-1; TRBD1 is a possible D gene (6 bases). The CDR3 spells CASSLSPLTGIF. The CDR3 nucleotides are TGTGCCAGCAGCCTATCCCCCTTGACAGGCATTTTT.